This T cell receptor beta chain was sequenced in a study of neurological immune-mediated disorders. Using its own MiXCR run on the 5' RACE reads, TCRdb lists one record per CDR3 protein. The sample comprises fewer than 70,000 distinct CDR3 sequences, roughly 10% of which are singletons, and around 12% rests with the top ten. V lost 2 bases and J 2 bases, leaving 5 bases between the germline ends. The CDR3 length is 13 residues. Germline V CDR1 and CDR2: MNHEY, SMNVEV (reference sequence). Time point meaning: longitudinal time-point 2. This clonotype was counted at least ten times. This sequence was found in a man under 40 in good health. Sequencing was performed on PBMCs. V gene TRBV27 combines with J gene TRBJ2-3; no clear D. In nucleotides, the CDR3 is TGTGCCAGCAGTTTAGAACTCACAGATACGCAGTATTTT. Translated, it gives CASSLELTDTQYF.